One sample yielded the 8 T cell receptor beta chains listed below, sequenced in a study of blood T cell repertoires in COVID-19. Sequencing was performed with immunoSEQ multiplex PCR; in TCRdb, only in-frame clones are kept and a portion is missing. The repertoire holds roughly 410,000 clones, with around 87% as singletons. Sequencing was performed on peripheral blood. The origin of the receptors is a woman aged 60 to 75 with COVID-19, enrolled during active disease.

A word on this clone: Distinct nucleotide sequences in the sample also encode this CDR3. The rearrangement uses TRBV19 and TRBJ1-2; no reliable D call. Germline-derived CDR1 and CDR2 are LNHDA and SQIVND (reference sequence). The CDR3 totals 12 residues. V was clipped by 3 bases and J by 3 bases, with 5 bases between them. The CDR3 bases are TGTGCCAGTAGTATCGCAGACTATGGCTACACCTTC. Protein sequence: CASSIADYGYTF.

The J gene is TRBJ1-1, the V gene TRBV5-1; D is unresolved. The CDR3 has 15 amino acids. The germline V gene has CDR1 SGHRS and CDR2 YFSETQ. The ends were cut back, 2 bases at V and 1 base at J, with 12 bases in the middle. The CDR3 loop is CASSFVAGWNTEAFF. The CDR3 nucleotides read TGCGCCAGCAGCTTCGTAGCGGGGTGGAACACTGAAGCTTTCTTT.

The J gene is TRBJ1-5, the V gene TRBV4-1, with a tentative D call TRBD1 (5 bases). Trimming left V 5 bases short and J 1 base short, with 12 bases between. Germline assignment: CDR1 MGHRA and CDR2 YSYEKL. The CDR3 has 15 residues. The CDR3 loop is CASSTQDRSNQPQHF. In DNA, the CDR3 is TGCGCCAGCAGCACCCAAGACAGAAGCAATCAGCCCCAGCATTTT.

The V gene is TRBV20-1, the J gene TRBJ2-7; D may be TRBD1 (6 bases). The V end was cut by 2 bases, the J end by 6 bases, with 8 bases between. The CDR3 spans 11 residues. Looked up from germline, CDR1 is DFQATT and CDR2 is SNEGSKA (reference sequence). CDR3 loop: CSARQGSEQYF. CDR3 DNA: TGCAGTGCTAGACAGGGGAGCGAGCAGTACTTC.

The rearrangement uses TRBV30 and TRBJ2-3, with 9 bases matching TRBD2. The germline gives CDR1 GTSNPN, CDR2 SVGIG (reference sequence). V trimming: 1 base; J trimming: 0 bases; junction bases outside the gene matches: 8. This CDR3 has 17 amino acids. The CDR3 region is CAWSDPGLASSTDTQYF. CDR3 coding DNA: TGTGCCTGGAGTGACCCGGGACTAGCTTCTAGCACAGATACGCAGTATTTT.

The count of this clone is one. The chain recombines TRBV3-1 (or the pseudogene TRBV3-2) with TRBJ2-7; possible D gene TRBD2, 5 bases. V lost 7 bases, J lost 6 bases, and 10 bases lay in between. CDR3 length: 11 residues. Germline V gene lookup returns CDR1 LGHDT and CDR2 YNNKEL (reference sequence). The CDR3 reads CASIGVGEQYF. CDR3 DNA: TGTGCCAGCATCGGGGTGGGCGAGCAGTACTTC.

Notes on this clone: The junction differs from germline at one of its ends, possibly a read error. V is TRBV2 and J is TRBJ2-3, with TRBD1 matching over 8 bases. Germline V gene sequence: CDR1 SNHLY, CDR2 FYNNEI. The CDR3 totals 18 residues. The CDR3 bases are TGTGCCAGTAGTGGGTATCGACCGGGACAGGAAAGCACAGATACGCAGTATTTT. Amino acids: CASSGYRPGQESTDTQYF.

The chain links TRBV12-3 or TRBV12-4 to TRBJ1-1; D is ambiguous. The germline V and J ends were trimmed by 6 bases and 1 base, with 9 bases remaining between them. The CDR3 runs to 13 residues. The CDR3 coding sequence is TGTGCCAGCAGGCGGGTCGGGAACACTGAAGCTTTCTTT. Translating gives CASRRVGNTEAFF.